This T cell receptor beta chain is drawn from a study of T cells in Graves' hyperthyroidism and ophthalmopathy (dated 2019 in TCRdb). Regarding the study in general: Peripheral blood samples were taken at initial diagnosis, before any treatment was given. TCR V-J signatures able to tell the groups apart were searched for in a discovery cohort of some 97 patients, of whom about 40 had Graves' ophthalmopathy and some 60 had stable Graves' hyperthyroidism. Whether ophthalmopathy could be predicted prospectively was tested in an independent validation cohort made up of under 20 hyperthyroidism patients plus 17 patients who later progressed to ophthalmopathy. The approximately 100 discovery patients were randomly divided into training and test sets at a 7:3 ratio. In addition, the study compared T-cell repertoires in thyroid tissue and in blood from 6 or 7 Graves' hyperthyroidism patients. After sampling, hyperthyroidism patients received methimazole starting at 30 mg daily, and ophthalmopathy patients received high-dose intravenous methylprednisolone. According to the paper, TCR Vbeta CDR3 sequencing was carried out on about 140 peripheral blood samples, which came from fewer than 50 ophthalmopathy, fewer than 80 hyperthyroidism and around 17 progressor patients.

Graves' hyperthyroidism was defined as stable when no progression to ophthalmopathy occurred over 18 months of follow-up. Hyperthyroidism patients were newly diagnosed, had a disease duration of under 2 months, and were aged 18 to 65 years. Any patient with an uncontrolled infection, another autoimmune disease, pregnancy or lactation was excluded. Diagnoses relied on clinical symptoms, serum thyroxine and TRAb, thyroid ultrasound and orbital computed tomography. Ficoll-Paque density gradient centrifugation was used to isolate PBMCs from approximately 10 ml of fresh peripheral blood. Trizol reagent was used to extract total RNA, and RNA quality was then checked on an Agilent 2100 Bioanalyzer. The table lists this clonotype with many counts. The antigen this receptor binds is unknown. Base qualities are not recorded, but no much larger clone differs from it by a single base. Amplification of TCR beta CDR3 regions was carried out from RNA transcripts. The TCR CDR3 was subjected to a first round of RT-PCR using the HTBI primer set and the Qiagen OneStep RT-PCR kit. The libraries were constructed in a second round of multiplex PCR and then size-selected and purified. Sequencing of the libraries was done on an Illumina HiSeq2000 using paired-end 100 bp reads. The paper's data handling went like this. SOAPnuke was used to process the raw data, throwing out any read that contained adapters or uncalled bases, had a mean Phred below 15, or lacked an exact constant-primer or identifier match. High-quality paired reads were merged using COPE v1.2.5, and each unique nucleotide sequence was defined as a clonotype. MiTCR v1.1 was used to align clonotypes to the IMGT TRBV, TRBD and TRBJ reference segments. The analysis was restricted to V-J combinations with a frequency above 0.0001, which together covered 99.2% of the repertoires. A TCS score was defined as the ratio of F50 (clonal expansion) to E x V (chaos), with BLOSUM62-based TCRdist applied between CDR3 peptides within each V-J. Welch's t-statistics and random forest reduced roughly 530 V-J features to 13, which were used in a naive Bayes classifier (R e1071). In-frame beta chains were kept once TCRdb had trimmed the public reads at Q25 with fastp and called clones with MiXCR. Here each entry gathers all rows of one CDR3 protein and keeps the most common genes and DNA. These V and J calls rely on TCRdb rather than the paper's analysis. The sample yields 190,000 or so distinct CDR3 sequences; 15% to 20% were counted once. About 48% of the sample is in the top ten clones.

The research as a whole found: Most expanded thyroid clonotypes (frequency above 0.001) were also detected in blood, a finding suggesting that blood repertoires may reflect thyroid immune responses. A 13 V-J signature model separated ophthalmopathy from stable hyperthyroidism, with approximately 87% sensitivity and 81% to 82% specificity in cross-validation and 80%/75% in testing. In validation, progression to ophthalmopathy was predicted by the model with 70.59% sensitivity and under 85% specificity, a median of roughly 6 months before onset. Sample size was not statistically predetermined, and blinding of investigators to group allocation was not performed.

Reading the germline V gene gives CDR1 SGHRS and CDR2 YFSETQ. The CDR3 has 15 amino acids, counting the end cysteine and phenylalanine. Left in the record is the CDR3 DNA by itself, 45 bases read in frame from the first base. Trimming takes 4 bases from V and 0 bases from J, and the germline ends sit 12 bases apart. The receptor was derived from a middle-aged man with Graves' hyperthyroidism. Recombination linked TRBV5-1 to TRBJ2-3, and perhaps TRBD1 as D gene, on 6 matching bases. The sequenced sample consisted of blood. The CDR3 in this case is CASSTGTTSTDTQYF. The base sequence is TGCGCCAGCAGCACAGGGACGACTAGCACAGATACGCAGTATTTT.